Below are 18 T cell receptor beta chains sequenced from a single sample in a study of blood T cells in healthy people across ages. The second PCR ran roughly 6 to 11 cycles with a sample-barcoded 5' primer and J-beta primers. TCRdb reprocessed the 5' RACE reads via MiXCR and lists one record per CDR3 protein. The sample has 450,000 to 650,000 distinct CDR3 sequences, around 24% seen once. The same sample was also studied in work on T cells of mothers and their children.

Sequencing was carried out using blood. The receptor source for this set is a boy aged 5-17 years in good health.

The J gene is TRBJ2-5, the V gene TRBV19, with D possibly matching TRBD1 (6 bases). The DNA end favors TRBJ2-1, so the J call may be wrong. The CDR3 length is 13 residues. Germline assignment: CDR1 LNHDA and CDR2 SQIVND (reference sequence). The CDR3 DNA sequence: TGTGCCAGCGCTTGGGGGCCGTACAATGAGCAGTTCTTC. It is translated as CASAWGPYNEQFF.

The chain uses TRBV7-3 and TRBJ2-2; D perhaps matches TRBD1 (6 bases). The CDR3 length is 15 residues. Trimming took off 4 bases at V and 7 bases at J, with 16 bases between the two ends. Germline loops: CDR1 SGHTA, CDR2 FQGTGA. CDR3 residues: CASSSTGDKGGELFF. The CDR3 nucleotides are TGTGCCAGCAGCTCGACAGGCGATAAGGGCGGGGAGCTGTTTTTT.

This clonotype was seen a few times. The chain employs TRBV4-1 and TRBJ2-1, with D perhaps matching TRBD1 (6 bases). The CDR3 has 17 residues. The V end was cut by 4 bases, the J end by 0 bases, with 16 bases between. Germline lookup yields CDR1 MGHRA and CDR2 YSYEKL. This chain's CDR3 is CASSPLPGESSYNEQFF. In nucleotides, the CDR3 is TGCGCCAGCAGCCCACTTCCAGGGGAGAGCTCCTACAATGAGCAGTTCTTC.

This chain joins TRBV4-1 and TRBJ2-1; D remains unclear. V lost 0 bases and J 6 bases, leaving 9 bases between the germline ends. CDR3 length: 14 amino acids. Germline-derived CDR1 and CDR2 are MGHRA and YSYEKL. CDR3 bases: TGCGCCAGCAGCCAAGATTTGCCGGGCAATGAGCAGTTCTTC. Translation: CASSQDLPGNEQFF.

This sequence joins TRBV10-3 and TRBJ2-5, with D hard to call. TRBJ2-7 matches the DNA end more closely, so the J call is doubtful. Germline CDR1 ENHRY, CDR2 SYGVKD. The CDR3 runs 14 residues. The CDR3 DNA reads TGTGCCATCAGTGGAACTTCGGACGGCTACGAGCAGTACTTC. This gives the protein CAISGTSDGYEQYF.

This clonotype appeared a few times. J is TRBJ2-2 and V is TRBV9, with D uncertain. Trimming shortened V by 0 bases and J by 3 bases, and 3 bases separated the two germline ends. The CDR3 totals 13 residues. CDR1 and CDR2 (germline): SGDLS, YYNGEE. This CDR3 is CASSVDYTGELFF. The CDR3 DNA sequence: TGTGCCAGCAGCGTAGACTACACCGGGGAGCTGTTTTTT.

The chain carries TRBV3-1 and TRBJ1-4, with no clear D. The CDR3 spans 12 residues. Trimming pared 10 bases from V and 0 bases from J, leaving 6 bases between. CDR1 and CDR2 (germline): LGHDT, YNNKEL (reference sequence). The DNA of the CDR3 is TGTGCCACTCAGTCAACTAATGAAAAACTGTTTTTT. Amino acid sequence: CATQSTNEKLFF.

The count of this clonotype is one. The V and J genes are TRBV20-1 and TRBJ2-1; D is undetermined. The end of the DNA fits TRBJ2-5 better, so the J call may be wrong. Per the germline V gene, CDR1 is DFQATT and CDR2 is SNEGSKA (reference sequence). CDR3 length equals 14 residues. The CDR3, as DNA: TGCAGTGCTAGAGTCACGGCCTACCAAGAGACCCAGTACTTC. Translation: CSARVTAYQETQYF.

This chain links TRBV4-3 with TRBJ1-3; D remains ambiguous. The length of the CDR3 is 15 residues. Germline lookup yields CDR1 LGHNA and CDR2 YSLEER. Trimming took off 7 bases at V and 2 bases at J, with 15 bases between the two ends. The CDR3 is CASNPRGETGNTIYF. In DNA, the CDR3 is TGCGCCAGCAACCCTCGCGGGGAAACTGGAAACACCATATATTTT.

The J gene is TRBJ1-2, the V gene TRBV4-1; the D is unclear. The CDR3 totals 13 residues. From germline, CDR1 is MGHRA and CDR2 YSYEKL. V dropped 4 bases and J dropped 5 bases, with 11 bases sitting between them. The CDR3 reads CASSPAGPYGYTF. The CDR3 DNA reads as TGCGCCAGCAGCCCTGCTGGGCCGTATGGCTACACCTTC.

The chain uses TRBV6-5 and TRBJ1-2; TRBD1 agrees at 8 bases. This CDR3 contains 16 residues. Germline V lookup: CDR1 MNHEY, CDR2 SVGAGI. Trimming at V came to 3 bases and at J to 1 base, leaving 7 bases not matched to a gene. The CDR3: CASSYSGQDINYGYTF. The DNA of the CDR3 is TGTGCCAGCAGTTATTCGGGACAGGACATTAACTATGGCTACACCTTC.

This clonotype has a handful of counts. This chain connects TRBV7-2 to TRBJ2-5, with D tentatively TRBD1 (5 bases). The better agreement between TRBJ2-7 and the DNA end casts doubt on the J call. The CDR3 is 17 amino acids. Germline values: CDR1 SGHTA, CDR2 FQGNSA. CDR3 bases: TGTGCCAGCAGCCCGGGCGTGGGGCGACGAACCGGTTACGAGCAGTACTTC. It specifies CASSPGVGRRTGYEQYF.

The chain recombines TRBV4-1 with TRBJ1-5; D is undetermined. The CDR3 loop spans 14 amino acids. V lost 4 bases and J 7 bases, leaving 14 bases between the germline ends. CDR1 MGHRA and CDR2 YSYEKL come from the germline V gene. The DNA of the CDR3 is TGCGCCAGCAGCCGCCTACACGGGGTGCAGCCCCAGCATTTT. Translation gives CASSRLHGVQPQHF.

This chain joins TRBV5-1 and TRBJ2-5, with TRBD2 identical over 11 bases. The junction had 7 bases not matched to a gene; V was cut back by 1 base and J by 5 bases. This CDR3 has 16 amino acids. Germline V CDR1 and CDR2: SGHRS, YFSETQ. This chain's CDR3 is CASSLTSGGIRETQYF. The CDR3 DNA is TGCGCCAGCAGCTTGACTAGCGGGGGCATCAGGGAGACCCAGTACTTC.

The table lists this clonotype with many counts. J is TRBJ1-4 and V is TRBV18; 9 bases match TRBD1. The J segment lost 8 bases and the V segment lost 3 bases, leaving 16 bases of the junction unmatched. Germline V lookup: CDR1 KGHSH, CDR2 LQKENI. This CDR3 spans 18 amino acids. CDR3 bases: TGTGCCAGCTCACCGCGGTATACAAACAGGGGGCGTGACGAAAAACTGTTTTTT. Translating it yields CASSPRYTNRGRDEKLFF.

This clonotype has just a few counts. The chain employs TRBV7-2 and TRBJ2-3; the match to TRBD2 covers 8 bases. CDR1 and CDR2 from the germline V gene are SGHTA and FQGNSA. V trimming: 7 bases; J trimming: 3 bases; junction bases outside the gene matches: 12. The CDR3 has 16 amino acids. The CDR3 nucleotides read TGTGCCAGCACCAACTCTCTACGGGAGGGGACAGATACGCAGTATTTT. This translates into CASTNSLREGTDTQYF.

In this sample, this clonotype turned up a few times. The J gene is TRBJ2-4, the V gene TRBV5-1, with D tentatively TRBD2 (5 bases). CDR1 is SGHRS and CDR2 is YFSETQ in the germline V gene. V was clipped by 0 bases and J by 5 bases, with 6 bases between them. The CDR3 is 13 residues long. For the CDR3, the DNA is TGCGCCAGCAGCTTGGTGGAGGAAAACATTCAGTACTTC. Translation: CASSLVEENIQYF.

Only a few counts were recorded for this clonotype. The chain links TRBV5-1 to TRBJ2-5; TRBD2 is a possible D gene (5 bases). This CDR3 is 15 amino acids long. Between the trimmed V and J ends, which lost 5 bases and 2 bases, there was a span of 16 bases. CDR1 is SGHRS, CDR2 YFSETQ, per germline. The CDR3 region has the DNA TGCGCCAGCAGTCGGTGGTACGGGGAACAAGAGACCCAGTACTTC. Translated, it gives CASSRWYGEQETQYF.